This passage covers 28 T cell receptor beta chains from one sample sequenced in a study of regulatory T cells in long-lasting Graves disease. Sequencing libraries for TCR beta were prepared with iRepertoire HTBI primers and Arm-PCR of CDR3 regions. MiXCR was run by TCRdb on the multiplex PCR reads, yielding one entry per CDR3 protein. This repertoire shows about 220,000 distinct CDR3 sequences, roughly 19% found once; its top ten account for about 12%. Specified time point: newly diagnosed GD, antithyroid drugs for less than 3 months. The authors made the TCR library using RNA they extracted from PBMCs. In addition, the sample was reused for a study of T cells in Graves' hyperthyroidism and ophthalmopathy.

Sequencing was performed on peripheral blood mononuclear cells (PBMCs), taken at new diagnosis, from a patient treated with antithyroid drugs. The receptors were gathered from a young woman with Graves disease.

This clonotype has ten or more counts. The chain's CDR3 is CASSRHGASGRFGETQYF. CDR3 DNA: TGTGCCAGCAGCCGGCATGGGGCTAGCGGGAGATTTGGAGAGACCCAGTACTTC. V gene TRBV6-1 combines with J gene TRBJ2-5, with 10 bases identical to TRBD2. The CDR3 contains 18 residues. Unmatched junction bases numbered 17, after V lost 6 bases and J lost 4 bases. In germline, CDR1 is MNHNS, CDR2 SASEGT.

This clonotype occurred many times. The rearrangement links TRBV7-9 to TRBJ2-5; a weak D match, TRBD2 (6 bases). V lost 6 bases to trimming and J lost 1 base, with 12 bases between them. CDR3 length equals 14 residues. Germline assignment: CDR1 SEHNR and CDR2 FQNEAQ (reference sequence). CDR3 bases: TGTGCCAGCAGGCACGGGACTCTCCAAGAGACCCAGTACTTC. Its translation: CASRHGTLQETQYF.

In its sample, this clonotype was seen many times. The V and J genes are TRBV11-1 and TRBJ1-1; tentatively, D is TRBD1 (6 bases). The CDR3 is made up of 14 amino acids. The V end was cut by 4 bases, the J end by 4 bases, with 13 bases between. CDR1 and CDR2 (germline): SGHAT, FQDESV (reference sequence). CDR3 nucleotides: TGTGCCAGCAGCTCCCGTTTAGGGGGCACTGAAGCTTTCTTT. This codes for CASSSRLGGTEAFF.

In this sample, this clonotype turned up many times. The chain joins TRBV11-3 to TRBJ1-1; 8 bases map to TRBD1. Germline CDR1 is SGHNT and CDR2 is YENEEA. There are 13 residues in the CDR3. V dropped 5 bases and J dropped 4; count of bases not matched to a gene: 3. The CDR3 sequence is CASSTDRGTEAFF. CDR3 bases: TGTGCCAGCAGCACCGACAGGGGCACTGAAGCTTTCTTT.

This clonotype occurred many times. This chain joins TRBV6-1 and TRBJ1-4; D remains ambiguous. This CDR3 is 13 amino acids long. With 8 bases removed from V and 7 bases from J, the gap between germline ends came to 14 bases. Germline CDR1 and CDR2: MNHNS and SASEGT. The CDR3 bases are TGTGCCAGCCTTAATCCGGGTTTTGAAAAACTGTTTTTT. Its protein is CASLNPGFEKLFF.

This chain connects TRBV12-3 or TRBV12-4 to TRBJ2-7; D remains unclear. V gave up 3 bases and J gave up 5 bases, with 11 bases separating them. The CDR3 spans 13 residues. This chain's CDR3 is CASSLASQNEQYF. For the CDR3, the DNA is TGTGCCAGCAGTTTGGCATCCCAGAACGAGCAGTACTTC.

This clonotype was counted many times. The chain carries TRBV27 and TRBJ2-2, with 7 bases matching TRBD2. Germline loops: CDR1 MNHEY, CDR2 SMNVEV (reference sequence). The CDR3 is 15 residues long. With V trimmed by 9 bases and J by 4 bases, 11 bases remained unmatched. Written as DNA, the CDR3 is TGTGCCAGGATGGCGGGAGACCTTAGCACCGGGGAGCTGTTTTTT. Translating gives CARMAGDLSTGELFF.

Regarding this clonotype: A clone one base away is much larger, so this may be a read error. This chain links TRBV10-3 with TRBJ1-1; D gene unclear. Trimming removed 3 bases from V and 9 bases from J, with 8 bases in between. This CDR3 spans 11 amino acids. Germline-derived CDR1 and CDR2 are ENHRY and SYGVKD. The CDR3 coding sequence is TGTGCCATCAGTGACAACTCTAAAGCTTTCTTT. The encoded protein is CAISDNSKAFF.

This clonotype has a handful of counts. The V and J genes are TRBV5-1 and TRBJ2-1; TRBD1 aligns across 7 bases. CDR1 is SGHRS and CDR2 is YFSETQ in the germline V gene. The CDR3 runs 17 residues. V trimming: 3 bases; J trimming: 4 bases; junction bases outside the gene matches: 13. The CDR3: CASSSHARDSLYNEQFF. In DNA form, the CDR3 reads TGCGCCAGCAGCTCTCACGCTCGGGACAGCTTATACAATGAGCAGTTCTTC.

This clonotype was seen many times. The V gene is TRBV4-1, the J gene TRBJ1-2; D not certain. V dropped 2 bases and J dropped 4 bases, with 11 bases sitting between them. CDR1 and CDR2 (germline): MGHRA, YSYEKL. The CDR3 has 14 residues. CDR3 protein: CASSQQIFLYGYTF. The CDR3 DNA is TGCGCCAGCAGCCAACAAATTTTCCTCTATGGCTACACCTTC.

This clonotype came up many times. The genes are TRBV10-1 and TRBJ2-1; D gene uncertain. Trimming cost V 6 bases and J 5 bases, with 8 bases left between them. Per germline, CDR1 WNHNN and CDR2 SYGVQD (reference sequence). This CDR3 spans 12 amino acids. CDR3 DNA sequence: TGCGCCAGCAGCGGGCTCCACAATGAGCAGTTCTTC. The encoded protein is CASSGLHNEQFF.

V gene TRBV10-2 combines with J gene TRBJ2-5, with D perhaps matching TRBD1 (6 bases). This CDR3 has 14 amino acids. V lost 1 base and J 5 bases, leaving 11 bases between the germline ends. Germline V gene data show CDR1 as WSHSY and CDR2 as SAAADI. CDR3 sequence reads: CASSEFGTKETQYF. In DNA form, the CDR3 reads TGCGCCAGCAGTGAGTTCGGGACAAAGGAGACCCAGTACTTC.

This clonotype was observed a handful of times. The chain joins TRBV15 to TRBJ1-3; the D is unclear. V was clipped by 0 bases and J by 0 bases, with 12 bases between them. The CDR3 totals 17 residues. Germline values: CDR1 LNHNV, CDR2 YYDKDF (reference sequence). The CDR3 DNA reads as TGTGCCACCAGCAGAGATTGGCAGAAGAGCTCTGGAAACACCATATATTTT. Translated: CATSRDWQKSSGNTIYF. Based on the CDR3 plus reference TRBV15 and TRBJ1-3, the full variable domain is DAMVIQNPRYQVTQFGKPVTLSCSQTLNHNVMYWYQQKSSQAPKLLFHYYDKDFNNEADTPDNFQSRRPNTSFCFLDIRSPGLGDTAMYLCATSRDWQKSSGNTIYFGEGSWLTVV.

The chain links TRBV6-1 to TRBJ1-5; TRBD1 might be the D (5 bases). V was clipped by 6 bases and J by 1 base, with 10 bases between them. CDR3 length: 14 amino acids. Germline V gives CDR1 MNHNS, CDR2 SASEGT. The CDR3 DNA reads TGTGCCAGCAGCCGCCGGGACAGCAATCAGCCCCAGCATTTT. It codes for CASSRRDSNQPQHF.

There are many counts of this clonotype. V and J are TRBV6-1 and TRBJ1-6; D gene unclear. Trimming pared 6 bases from V and 0 bases from J, leaving 18 bases between. The CDR3 totals 18 residues. Germline V lookup: CDR1 MNHNS, CDR2 SASEGT. CDR3 in amino acids: CASRLRKWESSYNSPLHF. The DNA for the CDR3 is TGTGCCAGCAGACTCCGGAAGTGGGAGAGCTCCTATAATTCACCCCTCCACTTT.

This clonotype was counted ten times or more. The V gene is TRBV6-1, the J gene TRBJ1-5; D gene ambiguous. The CDR3 extends over 13 amino acids. CDR1 is MNHNS and CDR2 is SASEGT in the germline V gene. Trimming removed 1 base at V and 6 bases at J, with 7 bases between. As DNA, the CDR3 is TGTGCCAGCAGTGAAGGGATGTCTCAGCCCCAGCATTTT. It encodes CASSEGMSQPQHF.

CDR3 DNA sequence: TGTGCCAGCAGCTTTTTCGACGGGGGAAACCAAGAGACCCAGTACTTC. Its translation is CASSFFDGGNQETQYF. J is TRBJ2-5 and V is TRBV5-5; possibly TRBD2 for D (6 bases). In germline, CDR1 is SGHKS, CDR2 YYEKEE (reference sequence). V lost 2 bases to trimming and J lost 0 bases, with 14 bases between them. CDR3 size: 16 residues.

This clonotype was found many times. The chain combines TRBV20-1 with TRBJ2-2; D is possibly TRBD2 (5 bases). The CDR3 is made up of 16 amino acids. Trimming cost V 0 bases and J 3 bases, with 14 bases left between them. Germline CDR1 reads DFQATT; CDR2 reads SNEGSKA (reference sequence). The CDR3 DNA reads as TGCAGTGCTAGAGATCCCCCCAGCGGAGACACCGGGGAGCTGTTTTTT. This codes for CSARDPPSGDTGELFF.

This chain uses TRBV2 with TRBJ2-2, with D perhaps matching TRBD2 (5 bases). The CDR3 sequence is 13 residues long. Germline values: CDR1 SNHLY, CDR2 FYNNEI. The V gene lost 5 bases and the J gene lost 10 bases, with 14 bases spanning the gap. The CDR3 DNA sequence: TGTGCCAGCAGTAAAGGCGGGTATGAGGAGCTGTTTTTT. This encodes CASSKGGYEELFF. The full variable domain, in which reference TRBV2 and TRBJ2-2 provide the parts outside the CDR3, is EPEVTQTPSHQVTQMGQEVILRCVPISNHLYFYWYRQILGQKVEFLVSFYNNEISEKSEIFDDQFSVERPDGSNFTLKIRSTKLEDSAMYFCASSKGGYEELFFGEGSRLTVL.

This clonotype was counted at least ten times. The chain has TRBV12-3 or TRBV12-4 and TRBJ1-2; TRBD1 agrees at 8 bases. The CDR3 loop spans 13 amino acids. Trimming took 5 bases from V and 7 from J; bases not matched to a gene: 6. The CDR3 region is CASSRDRKFGYTF. The CDR3 DNA reads TGTGCCAGCAGTCGGGACAGGAAGTTTGGCTACACCTTC.

This clonotype appeared a few times. The chain is built from TRBV15 and TRBJ2-1; 8 bases line up with TRBD2. This CDR3 contains 12 residues. Looked up from germline, CDR1 is LNHNV and CDR2 is YYDKDF (reference sequence). The V segment lost 8 bases and the J segment 5 bases; nucleotides outside the gene matches: 2. The CDR3 here is CATREGHNEQFF. CDR3 DNA: TGTGCCACCCGGGAGGGCCACAATGAGCAGTTCTTC.

This clonotype occurred a few times. This chain uses TRBV19 with TRBJ1-5; 10 nucleotides align to TRBD1. This CDR3 contains 15 residues. Germline CDR1 is LNHDA and CDR2 is SQIVND (reference sequence). V shed 9 bases and J 7 bases; nucleotides not matched to a gene: 12. The CDR3 reads CASRDRGGTRQPQHF. The CDR3 nucleotides are TGTGCCAGCAGGGACAGGGGAGGGACCCGCCAGCCCCAGCATTTT. Full variable domain (outside the CDR3, taken from reference TRBV19 and TRBJ1-5): DGGITQSPKYLFRKEGQNVTLSCEQNLNHDAMYWYRQDPGQGLRLIYYSQIVNDFQKGDIAEGYSVSREKKESFPLTVTSAQKNPTAFYLCASRDRGGTRQPQHFGDGTRLSIL.

This clonotype was recorded many times. V gene TRBV7-8 combines with J gene TRBJ2-1; 7 bases map to TRBD1. Germline V lookup: CDR1 SGHVS, CDR2 FQNEAQ. Trimming removed 1 base from V and 6 bases from J; junction bases left unmatched: 6. The CDR3 contains 15 residues. CDR3 region: CASSLEGAWGNEQFF. CDR3 nucleotide sequence: TGTGCCAGCAGCTTAGAGGGGGCATGGGGCAATGAGCAGTTCTTC.

Many counts were recorded for this clonotype. V is TRBV19 and J is TRBJ1-5; D unclear. The V and J ends lost 6 bases and 0 bases respectively, with 9 bases between them. Looked up from germline, CDR1 is LNHDA and CDR2 is SQIVND (reference sequence). The CDR3 is 14 amino acids. The CDR3 DNA follows: TGTGCCAGTAGCACGGACTTTAGCAATCAGCCCCAGCATTTT. It translates to CASSTDFSNQPQHF.

This chain joins TRBV20-1 and TRBJ2-5; 7 nucleotides align to TRBD2. V dropped 2 bases and J dropped 1; count of bases not matched to a gene: 10. Germline V lookup: CDR1 DFQATT, CDR2 SNEGSKA (reference sequence). The length of the CDR3 is 16 residues. The CDR3 nucleotides read TGCAGTGCTAGAAGTTTATTTGGGGAGGGCCAAGAGACCCAGTACTTC. Translation gives CSARSLFGEGQETQYF.

This clonotype was seen many times. The genes are TRBV18 and TRBJ2-2, with 13 bases aligning to TRBD2. The V gene end was trimmed by 9 bases and the J gene end by 2 bases; junction bases not matched to a gene: 6. Looked up from germline, CDR1 is KGHSH and CDR2 is LQKENI. This CDR3 region has 16 residues. CDR3 in DNA: TGTGCCAGTCGAAGACTAGCGGGGGGCAACACCGGGGAGCTGTTTTTT. Its translation: CASRRLAGGNTGELFF.

This clonotype was seen repeatedly, ten times or more. The chain has TRBV19 and TRBJ1-1; D remains ambiguous. V was shortened by 10 bases and J by 1 base, with 13 bases between the two germline ends. CDR1 is LNHDA, CDR2 SQIVND, per germline (reference sequence). There are 13 residues in the CDR3. Written as DNA, the CDR3 is TGTGCCACCAGGCACGGGCGGAACACTGAAGCTTTCTTT. Translation: CATRHGRNTEAFF.

With respect to this clonotype: A much larger clone lies one base from this, so it may be a read error. The rearrangement joins TRBV7-3 to TRBJ2-2; 7 bases match TRBD2. This CDR3 contains 15 residues. Germline V CDR1 and CDR2: SGHTA, FQGTGA. V trimming: 0 bases; J trimming: 3 bases; junction bases outside the gene matches: 1. This chain's CDR3 is CASSLTLADTGELFF. For the CDR3, the DNA is TGTGCCAGCAGCTTAACCCTAGCGGACACCGGGGAGCTGTTTTTT.